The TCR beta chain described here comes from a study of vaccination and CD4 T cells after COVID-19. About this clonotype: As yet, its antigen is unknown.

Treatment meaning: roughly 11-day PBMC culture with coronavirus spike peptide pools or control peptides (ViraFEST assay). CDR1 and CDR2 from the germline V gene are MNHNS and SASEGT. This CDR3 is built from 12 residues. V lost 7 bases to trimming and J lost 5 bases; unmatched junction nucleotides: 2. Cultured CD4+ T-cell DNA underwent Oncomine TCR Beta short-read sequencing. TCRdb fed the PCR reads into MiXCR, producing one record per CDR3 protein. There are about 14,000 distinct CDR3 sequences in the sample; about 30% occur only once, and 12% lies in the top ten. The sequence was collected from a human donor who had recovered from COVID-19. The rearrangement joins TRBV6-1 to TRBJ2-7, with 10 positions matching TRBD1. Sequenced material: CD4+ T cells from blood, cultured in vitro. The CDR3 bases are TGTGCCAGCAAGGGGACAGGGGACGAGCAGTACTTC. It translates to CASKGTGDEQYF.